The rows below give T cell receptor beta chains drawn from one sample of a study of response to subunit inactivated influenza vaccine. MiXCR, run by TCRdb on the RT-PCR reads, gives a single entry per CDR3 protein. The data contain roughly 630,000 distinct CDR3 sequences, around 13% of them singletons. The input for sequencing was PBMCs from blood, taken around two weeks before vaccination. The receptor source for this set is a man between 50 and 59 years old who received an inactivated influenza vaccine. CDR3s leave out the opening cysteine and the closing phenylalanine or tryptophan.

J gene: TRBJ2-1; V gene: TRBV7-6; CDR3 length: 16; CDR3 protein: ASSLGPPGLVPYNEQF
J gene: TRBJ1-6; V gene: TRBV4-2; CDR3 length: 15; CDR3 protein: ASSQEWFAGNNSPLH
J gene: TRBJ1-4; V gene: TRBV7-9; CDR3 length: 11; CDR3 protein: ASSSSLSEKLF
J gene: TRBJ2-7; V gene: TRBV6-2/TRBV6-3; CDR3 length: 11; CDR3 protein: ASGMGLNYEQY
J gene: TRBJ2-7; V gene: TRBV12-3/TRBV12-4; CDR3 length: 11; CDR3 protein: ASSSGTNNEQY
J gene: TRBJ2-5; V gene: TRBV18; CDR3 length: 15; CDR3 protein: ASSPIVAGGPQETQY
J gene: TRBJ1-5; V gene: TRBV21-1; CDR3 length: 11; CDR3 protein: ASADGGCQPQH
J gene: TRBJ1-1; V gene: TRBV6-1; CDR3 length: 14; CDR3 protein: ASSIRTGGMNTEAF
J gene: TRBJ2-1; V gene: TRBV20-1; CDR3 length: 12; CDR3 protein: SAKRGGPYNEQF
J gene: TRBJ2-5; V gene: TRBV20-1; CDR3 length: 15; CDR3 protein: SARNKDPQGPPETQY
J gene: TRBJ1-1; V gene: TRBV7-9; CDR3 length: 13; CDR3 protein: ASSLEGAGPTEAF
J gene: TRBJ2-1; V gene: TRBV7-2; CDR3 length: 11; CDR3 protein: ASRYTGLGEQF
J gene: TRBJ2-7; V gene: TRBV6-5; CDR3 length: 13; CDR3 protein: ASSYRGPASYEQY
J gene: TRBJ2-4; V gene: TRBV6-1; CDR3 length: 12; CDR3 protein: ASSDRGRRNIQY
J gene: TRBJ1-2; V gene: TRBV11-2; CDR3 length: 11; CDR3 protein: ASSLGRGPFLT
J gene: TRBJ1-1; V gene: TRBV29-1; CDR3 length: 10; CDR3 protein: SVGSGRTEAF
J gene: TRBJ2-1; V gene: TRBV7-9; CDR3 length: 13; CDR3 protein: ASSPGLAGGSEQF
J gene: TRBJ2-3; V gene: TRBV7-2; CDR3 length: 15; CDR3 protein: ASSLAPSGGGTDTQY
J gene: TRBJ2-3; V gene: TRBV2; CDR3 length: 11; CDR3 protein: ASRGPRTDTQY
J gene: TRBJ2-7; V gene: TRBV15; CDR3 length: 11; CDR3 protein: ATSRAPSYEQY
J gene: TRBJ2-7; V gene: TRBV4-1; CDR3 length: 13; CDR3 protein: ASSTLRDRFYEQY